One and the same sample provided the 14 T cell receptor beta chains below, sequenced in a study of blood T cells in healthy people across ages. A second PCR, run for roughly 6 to 11 cycles, used a sample-barcoded 5' primer plus a J-beta primer mix. MiXCR was run by TCRdb on the 5' RACE reads, yielding one entry per CDR3 protein. The sample lists around 870,000 distinct CDR3 sequences; 25% to 30% were seen once. Sequenced sample: blood. The receptor source for this set is a woman older than 75 in good health.

The sample holds a few counts of this clonotype. In DNA form, the CDR3 reads TGTGCCAGCAGGGCCGGGACAGTTAAAAACATTCAGTACTTC. This codes for CASRAGTVKNIQYF. This chain joins TRBV27 and TRBJ2-4, with 7 positions matching TRBD1. The CDR3 is 14 amino acids. V was pared by 6 bases and J by 4 bases, with 6 bases of the junction left unmatched. In germline, CDR1 is MNHEY, CDR2 SMNVEV (reference sequence).

This clonotype came up many times. The chain has TRBV5-5 and TRBJ1-5; tentatively, D is TRBD1 (5 bases). V lost 7 bases, J lost 2 bases, and 16 bases lay in between. The CDR3 is 15 amino acids. CDR1 is SGHKS and CDR2 is YYEKEE in the germline V gene (reference sequence). CDR3 protein: CASGGGGGGNQPQHF. The CDR3 nucleotides are TGTGCCAGCGGTGGCGGGGGAGGTGGCAATCAGCCCCAGCATTTT.

The rearrangement links TRBV29-1 to TRBJ2-7; 7 bases align to TRBD1. CDR3 size: 13 residues. V lost 5 bases, J lost 2 bases, and 6 bases stayed unmatched. CDR1 SQVTM and CDR2 ANQGSEA come from the germline V gene. The CDR3 DNA follows: TGCAGCGTTCGACAGGGCGGTACCTACGAGCAGTACTTC. As protein: CSVRQGGTYEQYF.

The rearrangement links TRBV7-9 to TRBJ1-1, with D possibly being TRBD1 (6 bases). CDR1 and CDR2 from the germline V gene are SEHNR and FQNEAQ (reference sequence). V lost 5 bases, J lost 1 base, and 11 bases lay in between. The CDR3 has 14 amino acids. The CDR3 nucleotides are TGTGCCAGCAGCGACAGGTACCGGAACACTGAAGCTTTCTTT. It is translated as CASSDRYRNTEAFF.

Ten or more counts support this clonotype. Given a much more abundant clone one base away, this may be a read error. J is TRBJ2-6 and V is TRBV20-1, with 8 bases identical to TRBD1. There are 14 residues in the CDR3. CDR1 DFQATT and CDR2 SNEGSKA come from the germline V gene (reference sequence). The CDR3 nucleotides read TGCAGTGCCGAGGACAGGGCTGGGGCCAACGTCCGGACTTTC. Translated, it gives CSAEDRAGANVRTF.

About this clonotype itself: Possible read error: a much larger clone is one base away. The chain carries TRBV20-1 and TRBJ2-1; D is unclear. V was cut by 0 bases and J by 6 bases, with 6 bases left in between. Germline CDR1 DFQATT, CDR2 SNEGSKA (reference sequence). The CDR3 sequence is 12 residues long. Here the CDR3 DNA reads TGCAGTGCTAGAGATCTCTTCAATGAGCAGTTCTTC. Amino acid sequence: CSARDLFNEQFF.

This clonotype was counted at least ten times. The rearrangement uses TRBV7-7 and TRBJ2-1; TRBD2 is a possible D gene (7 bases). The CDR3 covers 14 residues. Germline CDR1 SSHAT, CDR2 FNYEAQ (reference sequence). The CDR3 sequence: CASGPGGRGNEQFF. The CDR3 DNA sequence: TGTGCTAGCGGACCGGGGGGCCGAGGGAATGAGCAGTTCTTC.

This chain links TRBV29-1 with TRBJ1-1, with a weak D call TRBD1 (5 bases). The CDR3 consists of 14 residues. V was clipped by 7 bases and J by 1 base, with 16 bases between them. Per the germline V gene, CDR1 is SQVTM and CDR2 is ANQGSEA. The CDR3 region has the DNA TGCAGCGCCAGGGACGGGGGGAAGAACACTGAAGCTTTCTTT. Translated, it gives CSARDGGKNTEAFF.

The chain is built from TRBV7-2 and TRBJ1-1; no firm D call. This CDR3 contains 13 residues. V gave up 1 base and J gave up 6 bases, with 9 bases separating them. Germline loops: CDR1 SGHTA, CDR2 FQGNSA. The CDR3 DNA reads TGTGCCAGCAGCTTAGGGGCCGGGTCTGAAGCTTTCTTT. This sequence encodes CASSLGAGSEAFF.

This clonotype has ten or more counts. V and J are TRBV6-1 and TRBJ2-5; the match to TRBD1 covers 7 bases. Germline CDR1 reads MNHNS; CDR2 reads SASEGT. The CDR3 is 15 amino acids. The J segment lost 1 base and the V segment lost 4 bases, leaving 6 bases of the junction unmatched. CDR3: CASSANRGSQETQYF. CDR3 DNA sequence: TGTGCCAGCAGTGCGAACAGGGGTTCCCAAGAGACCCAGTACTTC.

This clonotype was seen a single time. A single base separates this from a much larger clone, so it may be a read error. This chain joins TRBV13 and TRBJ2-1; 7 nucleotides line up with TRBD1. The J call is in doubt because the DNA end fits TRBJ2-7 better. The CDR3 spans 15 residues. Per germline, CDR1 PRHDT and CDR2 FYEKMQ (reference sequence). CDR3 bases: TGTGCCAGCAGCCGGGACAGCCTTACCTACAATGAGCAGTACTTC. It specifies CASSRDSLTYNEQYF.

V gene TRBV7-9 combines with J gene TRBJ1-2; the D gene is possibly TRBD1 (6 bases). The CDR3 totals 19 residues. Germline-derived CDR1 and CDR2 are SEHNR and FQNEAQ (reference sequence). The V end lost 1 base, the J end lost 4 bases, and 25 bases lay between the germline ends. CDR3 sequence (DNA): TGTGCCAGCAGCTTAGGAGCCCTTATCACAGGGCCCCTGATCTATGGCTACACCTTC. It specifies CASSLGALITGPLIYGYTF.

The chain couples TRBV27 to TRBJ2-1; 12 bases match TRBD2. The CDR3 extends over 16 amino acids. Per germline, CDR1 MNHEY and CDR2 SMNVEV (reference sequence). V lost 2 bases to trimming and J lost 10 bases; unmatched junction nucleotides: 9. CDR3 in DNA: TGTGCCAGCAGTTTAGTCGGTCTAGCGGGGGGGAGGGAGCAGTTCTTC. As protein: CASSLVGLAGGREQFF.

This clonotype was seen ten or more times. The CDR3 here is CSVPTDINTEAFF. The CDR3, as DNA: TGCAGTGTCCCGACAGATATTAACACTGAAGCTTTCTTT. The chain couples TRBV20-1 to TRBJ1-1, with D tentatively TRBD1 (5 bases). This CDR3 region has 13 residues. Germline V lookup: CDR1 DFQATT, CDR2 SNEGSKA (reference sequence). Trimming took off 7 bases at V and 2 bases at J, with 14 bases between the two ends.